These 27 T cell receptor beta chains were sequenced from one sample in a study of cytomegalovirus exposure and HLA in healthy donors. The PCR had 60 Vbeta and 13 Jbeta primers. The data were produced by immunoSEQ multiplex PCR, yet TCRdb's version contains in-frame clones alone and is incomplete. The table shows about 31,000 clones, with about 65% occurring only once. Sequencing was carried out using PBMCs. All receptors come from a man in his forties or fifties in good health and CMV-seropositive.

CDR3 region: CASSSHYRGRGEQYF. CDR3 DNA sequence: TGTGCCAGCAGTTCTCACTACCGTGGCAGGGGGGAGCAGTACTTC. The chain has TRBV6-8 and TRBJ2-7, with 7 bases identical to TRBD1. The germline CDR1 and CDR2 sequences are MNHGY and SAAAGT. V gave up 4 bases and J gave up 7 bases; unmatched junction bases: 13. The CDR3 loop spans 15 amino acids.

The rearrangement uses TRBV28 and TRBJ1-5, with D possibly being TRBD1 (6 bases). Germline CDR1 is MDHEN and CDR2 is SYDVKM. Trimming shortened V by 10 bases and J by 4 bases, and 11 bases separated the two germline ends. This CDR3 has 12 amino acids. CDR3 region: CATARGNQPQHF. The CDR3 DNA is TGTGCCACCGCGAGGGGGAATCAGCCCCAGCATTTT.

This clone was seen a handful of times. The chain employs TRBV5-1 and TRBJ2-7; D possibly corresponds to TRBD2 (6 bases). CDR3 length equals 11 residues. CDR1 is SGHRS and CDR2 is YFSETQ in the germline V gene. The V end lost 4 bases, the J end lost 4 bases, and 6 bases lay between the germline ends. The CDR3 DNA reads TGCGCCAGCAGCCGGGGGTACGAGCAGTACTTC. Translating it yields CASSRGYEQYF.

The rearrangement joins TRBV7-9 to TRBJ1-1, with 8 bases identical to TRBD1. Germline V gene lookup returns CDR1 SEHNR and CDR2 FQNEAQ (reference sequence). CDR3 length equals 13 residues. Trimming took 5 bases from V and 5 from J; bases not matched to a gene: 4. This CDR3 is CASSETGGTEAFF. For the CDR3, the DNA is TGTGCCAGCAGCGAAACAGGGGGAACTGAAGCTTTCTTT.

This clone was found once. CDR3 sequence (DNA): TGTGCCAGCAGACCGTCGACAGGGTTAGACACTGAAGCTTTCTTT. Translated, it gives CASRPSTGLDTEAFF. The chain is built from TRBV28 and TRBJ1-1; 7 nucleotides agree with TRBD1. V was clipped by 6 bases and J by 3 bases; unmatched bases: 10. Germline loops: CDR1 MDHEN, CDR2 SYDVKM. The CDR3 spans 15 residues.

The rearrangement joins TRBV4-2 to TRBJ2-7; the D gene is possibly TRBD1 (6 bases). CDR1 is LGHNA, CDR2 YNFKEQ, per germline. The CDR3 spans 14 residues. V was shortened by 0 bases and J by 2 bases, with 8 bases between the two germline ends. CDR3 sequence reads: CASSQDRGTYEQYF. As DNA, the CDR3 is TGTGCCAGCAGCCAAGACAGGGGCACCTACGAGCAGTACTTC.

A few counts support this clone. The chain recombines TRBV30 with TRBJ2-7; D gene ambiguous. With 1 base removed from V and 4 bases from J, the gap between germline ends came to 8 bases. The CDR3 totals 12 residues. CDR1 is GTSNPN, CDR2 SVGIG, per germline (reference sequence). The CDR3, as DNA: TGTGCCTGGAGTGATCGAACTTACGAGCAGTACTTC. It codes for CAWSDRTYEQYF.

The chain has TRBV6-6 and TRBJ2-7; D might be TRBD1 (5 bases). With 7 bases removed from V and 4 bases from J, the gap between germline ends came to 11 bases. This CDR3 contains 12 residues. Germline CDR1 and CDR2: MNHNY and SVGAGI (reference sequence). The CDR3 sequence: CASNTKGYEQYF. CDR3 DNA sequence: TGTGCCAGCAATACAAAGGGGTACGAGCAGTACTTC.

The chain employs TRBV5-6 and TRBJ2-1; possibly TRBD2 for D (6 bases). Germline V lookup: CDR1 SGHDT, CDR2 YYEEEE. CDR3 size: 15 residues. The V and J ends lost 0 bases and 9 bases respectively, with 16 bases between them. As DNA, the CDR3 is TGTGCCAGCAGCTTGGGGCGGGGCCTCTCCGGTGAGCAGTTCTTC. Its protein is CASSLGRGLSGEQFF.

The chain carries TRBV6-1 and TRBJ1-4, with 7 bases fitting TRBD1. From germline, CDR1 is MNHNS and CDR2 SASEGT. The CDR3 runs 14 residues. Losses at the gene ends were 7 bases for V and 4 bases for J; bases not matched to a gene: 6. CDR3 residues: CASIGPGGNEKLFF. The CDR3 bases are TGTGCCAGCATCGGGCCAGGGGGTAATGAAAAACTGTTTTTT.

This clone has a single count. The chain is built from TRBV7-9 and TRBJ1-1; TRBD1 matches 10 bases. This CDR3 comprises 14 residues. In germline, CDR1 is SEHNR, CDR2 FQNEAQ (reference sequence). V shed 4 bases, J shed 5 bases, and the junction held 4 bases outside the gene matches. The CDR3 nucleotides read TGTGCCAGCAGCTGGGACAGGGGAGAGACTGAAGCTTTCTTT. This codes for CASSWDRGETEAFF. The variable domain in full, with the rest retrieved from reference TRBV7-9 and TRBJ1-1, is DTGVSQNPRHKITKRGQNVTFRCDPISEHNRLYWYRQTLGQGPEFLTYFQNEAQLEKSRLLSDRFSAERPKGSFSTLEIQRTEQGDSAMYLCASSWDRGETEAFFGQGTRLTVV.

This clone was observed a handful of times. DNA of the CDR3: TGTGCCAGCTCACCGGGAGGACGGTCCTACGAGCAGTACTTC. Translated: CASSPGGRSYEQYF. The V and J genes are TRBV18 and TRBJ2-7; possible D gene TRBD2, 6 bases. Deletions cut 3 bases from V and 1 base from J, with 10 bases between. Per germline, CDR1 KGHSH and CDR2 LQKENI. The CDR3 contains 14 residues.

The V gene is TRBV30, the J gene TRBJ2-2; 9 bases are shared with TRBD1. CDR3 length: 15 residues. Losses at the gene ends were 2 bases for V and 5 bases for J; bases not matched to a gene: 6. The V gene's germline CDR1 is GTSNPN and CDR2 SVGIG (reference sequence). The CDR3 here is CAWSIGTGRTGELFF. The CDR3, as DNA: TGTGCCTGGAGTATCGGGACAGGGAGGACCGGGGAGCTGTTTTTT.

This clone was seen more than once but under ten times. This chain joins TRBV7-9 and TRBJ2-7; a possible D gene is TRBD1 (6 bases). Germline CDR1 and CDR2: SEHNR and FQNEAQ (reference sequence). The CDR3 is 16 amino acids. Deletions cut 5 bases from V and 5 bases from J, with 22 bases between. Written as DNA, the CDR3 is TGTGCCAGCAGCCCCCAGGGTCAGGGGCAGCCCGACGAGCAGTACTTC. This gives the protein CASSPQGQGQPDEQYF.

This clone occurred a few times. The rearrangement uses TRBV5-1 and TRBJ1-2; D may be TRBD1 (5 bases). The V and J ends lost 2 bases and 4 bases respectively, with 15 bases between them. Germline V lookup: CDR1 SGHRS, CDR2 YFSETQ. The CDR3 sequence is 15 residues long. Here the CDR3 reads CASSFSTGDTYGYTF. The CDR3 nucleotides are TGCGCCAGCAGCTTTAGCACGGGGGATACCTATGGCTACACCTTC.

This clone was seen only a few times. V and J are TRBV4-1 and TRBJ1-5; D uncertain. This CDR3 has 16 residues. The germline V and J ends were trimmed by 0 bases and 0 bases, with 9 bases remaining between them. CDR1 is MGHRA, CDR2 YSYEKL, per germline. The CDR3 reads CASSQDKTYSNQPQHF. CDR3 nucleotides: TGCGCCAGCAGCCAAGATAAGACATATAGCAATCAGCCCCAGCATTTT.

This clone was found a few times. The rearrangement joins TRBV6-6 to TRBJ2-5; 10 bases line up with TRBD1. Germline CDR1 MNHNY, CDR2 SVGAGI (reference sequence). The junction had 6 bases not matched to a gene; V was cut back by 6 bases and J by 5 bases. The CDR3 covers 14 residues. In DNA form, the CDR3 reads TGTGCCAGCAGGTCGACAGGGGGCGCGGAGACCCAGTACTTC. This sequence encodes CASRSTGGAETQYF.

The rearrangement joins TRBV7-3 to TRBJ1-2; D is unresolved. Trimming removed 1 base at V and 7 bases at J, with 13 bases between. The CDR3 sequence is 14 residues long. Germline V CDR1 and CDR2: SGHTA, FQGTGA. CDR3 in DNA: TGTGCCAGCAGCTTAATAGGAGGGCCGGGTGGCTACACCTTC. Translated: CASSLIGGPGGYTF.

This clone was found a few times. This chain joins TRBV28 and TRBJ2-5; tentative D call: TRBD2 (6 bases). Germline loops: CDR1 MDHEN, CDR2 SYDVKM. The CDR3 consists of 12 residues. Deletions cut 9 bases from V and 4 bases from J, with 12 bases between. CDR3 coding DNA: TGTGCCAGTAGAGCAGCGGGAGAGACCCAGTACTTC. Translating gives CASRAAGETQYF.

The rearrangement uses TRBV6-6 and TRBJ2-5; perhaps TRBD2 as D (6 bases). Trimming pared 5 bases from V and 5 bases from J, leaving 12 bases between. This CDR3 is built from 13 residues. Germline V gives CDR1 MNHNY, CDR2 SVGAGI (reference sequence). The CDR3 here is CASSPGGPETQYF. The CDR3 nucleotides read TGTGCCAGCAGTCCCGGGGGTCCTGAGACCCAGTACTTC.

The CDR3 region has the DNA TGTGCCAGTAGTGATTATCTCGGTCAGCCCCAGCATTTT. Translating it yields CASSDYLGQPQHF. The chain links TRBV19 to TRBJ1-5; no firm D call. The CDR3 totals 13 residues. V was trimmed by 5 bases and J by 6 bases, leaving 11 bases between them. In germline, CDR1 is LNHDA, CDR2 SQIVND (reference sequence). Filled out from reference TRBV19 and TRBJ1-5, the complete variable domain reads DGGITQSPKYLFRKEGQNVTLSCEQNLNHDAMYWYRQDPGQGLRLIYYSQIVNDFQKGDIAEGYSVSREKKESFPLTVTSAQKNPTAFYLCASSDYLGQPQHFGDGTRLSIL.

The chain links TRBV6-1 to TRBJ1-4; a weak D match, TRBD1 (6 bases). Trimming cost V 3 bases and J 8 bases, with 16 bases left between them. This CDR3 spans 15 amino acids. Germline V gene sequence: CDR1 MNHNS, CDR2 SASEGT. Here the CDR3 DNA reads TGTGCCAGCAGTGAGGGGGGGGCGTCAGGGGAAAAACTGTTTTTT. Its protein is CASSEGGASGEKLFF.

DNA for the CDR3: TGTGCCATCAGTGAGGCTTACTTCTCTGGGGCCAACGTCCTGACTTTC. Residues: CAISEAYFSGANVLTF. The chain recombines TRBV10-3 with TRBJ2-6; D uncertain. V was shortened by 2 bases and J by 0 bases, with 8 bases between the two germline ends. CDR3 length: 16 amino acids. The germline CDR1 and CDR2 sequences are ENHRY and SYGVKD.

V and J are TRBV5-1 and TRBJ2-1; 9 positions match TRBD1. The CDR3 covers 16 residues. V was pared by 1 base and J by 10 bases, with 12 bases of the junction left unmatched. CDR1 and CDR2 (germline): SGHRS, YFSETQ. CDR3 in amino acids: CASSLSLGDRVLEQFF. Here the CDR3 DNA reads TGCGCCAGCAGCTTGAGTCTGGGGGACAGGGTTTTGGAGCAGTTCTTC.

The chain employs TRBV7-7 and TRBJ2-5; weak D call: TRBD2 (5 bases). The length of the CDR3 is 15 residues. Germline V CDR1 and CDR2: SSHAT, FNYEAQ (reference sequence). The V end was cut by 5 bases, the J end by 0 bases, with 13 bases between. CDR3 DNA sequence: TGTGCCAGCAGCCGGGGAATGGCGTACCAAGAGACCCAGTACTTC. Translating it yields CASSRGMAYQETQYF.

This CDR3 reads CASKGQSSYNEQFF. The CDR3 nucleotides are TGTGCCAGCAAGGGACAGAGCTCCTACAATGAGCAGTTCTTC. The J gene is TRBJ2-1, the V gene TRBV6-1; 7 positions agree with TRBD1. V dropped 7 bases and J dropped 0; count of bases not matched to a gene: 3. CDR1 and CDR2 (germline): MNHNS, SASEGT. The CDR3 has 14 amino acids.

This clone was counted only a few times. This CDR3 is also generated by other DNA sequences in the sample. This chain uses TRBV30 with TRBJ2-3; TRBD2 matches 14 bases. The CDR3 length is 18 residues. Germline V lookup: CDR1 GTSNPN, CDR2 SVGIG (reference sequence). V trimming: 1 base; J trimming: 1 base; junction bases outside the gene matches: 7. Here the CDR3 DNA reads TGTGCCTGGAGTGCCCCGACTAGCGGGGGGGCCGGCACAGATACGCAGTATTTT. The encoded protein is CAWSAPTSGGAGTDTQYF.